This T cell receptor beta chain derives from a study of blood T cells in healthy people across ages. The ends were cut back, 7 bases at V and 3 bases at J, with 19 bases in the middle. The CDR3 consists of 15 residues. Germline lookup yields CDR1 SEHNR and CDR2 FQNEAQ (reference sequence). This clonotype occurred a few times. Antigen: not known. Sample-barcoded 5' priming and a J-beta primer mix drove a second PCR of about 7 to 11 cycles. TCRdb reprocessed the 5' RACE reads with MiXCR, giving one entry per CDR3 protein. The sample holds under 750,000 distinct CDR3 sequences, roughly 43% seen once. Study results and limitations: Among T cells, TCR beta diversity per million cells dropped roughly linearly as age rose. Long-lived donors exceeded aged donors in naive CD4+ cells and diversity.

This rearrangement joins TRBV7-9 to TRBJ2-7; the D gene is possibly TRBD2 (5 bases). This sequence originates from a man aged 80 or over in good health. Sequenced material: blood. DNA for the CDR3: TGTGCCAGCACCCCCCCCGCAGCGGCAGTCTACGAGCAGTACTTC. This sequence encodes CASTPPAAAVYEQYF.